This record concerns one T cell receptor beta chain sequence. The data originate from a study of shared clonotypes between healthy human individuals. Study-level information: Per-donor plates numbered three CD4 naive, three CD4 memory, two CD8 naive and one CD8 memory.

The CDR3 consists of 14 residues. The V end was cut by 3 bases, the J end by 2 bases, with 11 bases between. The germline V gene has CDR1 SNHLY and CDR2 FYNNEI. Over several immunoSEQ plates, each subset's genomic DNA was distributed in even portions. The table came from immunoSEQ multiplex PCR; TCRdb's copy has only in-frame clones and leaves some out. Of over 2,000,000 clones detected, roughly 95% appear once; the ten largest clones hold about 1.6%. Naive CD8 populations comprised CD45RO-negative cells positively selected for CCR7, excluding terminally differentiated effector memory CD45RA+ cells. The V call is TRBV2, the J call TRBJ2-7; D is ambiguous. The clonotype was recovered from a man aged 18 to 29 in good health. Some clones in this sample may be carry-over from other donors' samples. Sequencing was performed on naive CD8+ T cells from PBMCs. The CDR3 spells CASSDAAHTYEQYF. The CDR3 nucleotides are TGTGCCAGCAGTGATGCAGCCCATACCTACGAGCAGTACTTC.